This passage covers 2 T cell receptor beta chains from one sample sequenced in a study of blood T cell repertoires in COVID-19 (TCRdb year 2020). Receptors were amplified or captured by the immunoSEQ multiplex PCR assay. Here the immuneACCESS table is served through TCRdb, limited to in-frame sequences with V and J called. Missing clones are a known gap in these copies; in checked studies unresolved V genes cover under half, and the rest lacks a known reason. The sample table records approximately 67,000 clones; about nine tenths of these occur just once. The top ten clones comprise approximately 8.3% of the sample. Sequencing input: peripheral blood. These receptors were taken from a man aged 45-65 years with active COVID-19.

The CDR3 loop reads CASRGGQGLYEQYF. The CDR3, as DNA: TGCGCCAGCAGGGGGGGACAGGGGCTCTACGAGCAGTACTTC. The J gene is TRBJ2-7, the V gene TRBV10-2; 10 bases agree with TRBD1. J gave up 3 bases and V 6 bases, and 5 bases lay outside the gene matches. Per germline, CDR1 WSHSY and CDR2 SAAADI. The CDR3 extends over 14 amino acids.

There are a few counts of this clone. The chain joins TRBV27 to TRBJ2-2, with 9 bases identical to TRBD2. The CDR3 runs 16 residues. The V gene's germline CDR1 is MNHEY and CDR2 SMNVEV (reference sequence). V gave up 8 bases and J gave up 5 bases; unmatched junction bases: 12. CDR3 sequence (DNA): TGTGCCAGCCATAGGATAGCGGGGGACTATACCGGGGAGCTGTTTTTT. It specifies CASHRIAGDYTGELFF.